Sequencing of this TCR beta chain was carried out in a study of CD8 T cells in ankylosing spondylitis. Overall study results and limits: From matched ankylosing spondylitis synovial fluid, disease-linked clones were reportedly recovered at significantly enriched levels. Disease-associated clonotypes exhibited CD8+ identity and were relatively infrequent in peripheral blood. Certain motif variants had earlier appeared in reactive arthritis synovial fluid and blood.

Using quantitative 5'-RACE with molecular barcodes, the authors made TCR beta libraries. TCRdb redid the calling of the 5' RACE reads with MiXCR, one entry per CDR3 protein. Among approximately 150,000 distinct CDR3 sequences listed, about 32% were seen once. This CDR3 has 15 residues. Germline CDR1 DFQATT, CDR2 SNEGSKA (reference sequence). Trimming took 0 bases from V and 5 from J; bases not matched to a gene: 9. A note on this clonotype: Its specificity is unknown.

The chain joins TRBV20-1 to TRBJ2-5; 7 nucleotides agree with TRBD2. The sequence derives from a male donor with ankylosing spondylitis. What was sequenced was synovial fluid, either unsorted or a sorted T cell fraction (not recorded which). CDR3 DNA sequence: TGCAGTGCTAGAGATAGTGCGGGGCGGGGGGAGACCCAGTACTTC. It is translated as CSARDSAGRGETQYF.